The 31 T cell receptor beta chains presented below share a single source sample, sequenced in a study of neurological immune-mediated disorders. Each CDR3 protein is one row after TCRdb ran MiXCR on the 5' RACE reads. Of about 79,000 distinct CDR3 sequences listed, around an eighth were seen once; the top ten hold approximately 6.8%. The sequencing input was PBMCs. These receptors were obtained from a woman aged 45-65 years in good health.

A word on this clonotype: This may arise from a read error, as a much more abundant clone is one base away. This sequence joins TRBV27 and TRBJ2-5; D gene ambiguous. CDR1 is MNHEY, CDR2 SMNVEV, per germline (reference sequence). CDR3 length equals 11 residues. The CDR3 sequence: CVSSRDGTQYF. CDR3 bases: TGTGTCAGCAGCCGCGACGGGACCCAGTACTTC.

This clonotype was recorded many times. The V and J genes are TRBV2 and TRBJ2-6; D gene uncertain. CDR1 is SNHLY, CDR2 FYNNEI, per germline. V lost 2 bases to trimming and J lost 1 base, with 0 bases between them. The CDR3 length is 13 residues. The chain's CDR3 is CASSESGANVLTF. CDR3 nucleotide sequence: TGTGCCAGCAGTGAATCTGGGGCCAACGTCCTGACTTTC.

This clonotype appeared many times. The chain employs TRBV5-1 and TRBJ2-3, with TRBD2 matching 13 bases. This CDR3 is built from 16 residues. Trimming at V came to 0 bases and at J to 6 bases, leaving 4 bases not matched to a gene. Germline CDR1 SGHRS, CDR2 YFSETQ. Here the CDR3 reads CASSLETSGGSDTQYF. The CDR3 DNA is TGCGCCAGCAGCTTGGAGACTAGCGGGGGGTCGGATACGCAGTATTTT.

As regards this clonotype: A read error may explain this, as a much larger clone is one base away. The chain links TRBV20-1 to TRBJ2-3, with TRBD1 matching over 7 bases. With 5 bases clipped from V and 2 bases from J, the junction kept 10 bases outside the gene matches. The germline gives CDR1 DFQATT, CDR2 SNEGSKA (reference sequence). The CDR3 extends over 15 amino acids. The CDR3 DNA is TGCAGTGCTCGGGCCCCCAGGGGGTCCACAGATACGCAGTATTTT. Its translation: CSARAPRGSTDTQYF.

This clonotype was counted at least ten times. This chain joins TRBV6-6 and TRBJ2-6; D not resolved. The CDR3 loop spans 17 amino acids. Trimming left V 4 bases short and J 0 bases short, with 13 bases between. CDR1 is MNHNY and CDR2 is SVGAGI in the germline V gene (reference sequence). CDR3 loop: CASSSPILVSGANVLTF. In nucleotides, the CDR3 is TGTGCCAGCAGTTCGCCAATCCTGGTCTCTGGGGCCAACGTCCTGACTTTC.

A few counts support this clonotype. A much larger clone differs from this one at a single base, so this may be a read error. The chain employs TRBV7-9 and TRBJ2-3; 9 positions match TRBD1. Germline V gives CDR1 SEHNR, CDR2 FQNEAQ (reference sequence). The CDR3 consists of 15 residues. DNA for the CDR3: TGTGCCAGCAGCTCGGGACAGGGCTTCACAGATACGCGGTATTTT. It specifies CASSSGQGFTDTRYF. Combining the CDR3 with reference TRBV7-9 and TRBJ2-3 gives the whole variable domain DTGVSQNPRHKITKRGQNVTFRCDPISEHNRLYWYRQTLGQGPEFLTYFQNEAQLEKSRLLSDRFSAERPKGSFSTLEIQRTEQGDSAMYLCASSSGQGFTDTRYFGPGTRLTVL.

In its sample, this clonotype was seen many times. The chain uses TRBV29-1 and TRBJ2-1; possible D gene TRBD2, 7 bases. CDR3 length equals 17 residues. Germline V lookup: CDR1 SQVTM, CDR2 ANQGSEA. Trimming cost V 1 base and J 3 bases, with 19 bases left between them. This chain's CDR3 is CSVEGHLGGVRYNEQFF. Here the CDR3 DNA reads TGCAGCGTTGAAGGCCACCTAGGGGGGGTCCGCTACAATGAGCAGTTCTTC.

The chain couples TRBV20-1 to TRBJ1-2; D remains ambiguous. The CDR3 is made up of 14 amino acids. Trimming removed 0 bases from V and 5 bases from J, with 13 bases in between. Germline assignment: CDR1 DFQATT and CDR2 SNEGSKA (reference sequence). The CDR3 coding sequence is TGCAGTGCTAGAGATATTACACTGGGGTATGGCTACACCTTC. Its protein product is CSARDITLGYGYTF.

This clonotype was counted at least ten times. The chain links TRBV4-2 to TRBJ2-4; D may be TRBD2 (5 bases). Germline assignment: CDR1 LGHNA and CDR2 YNFKEQ. V gave up 3 bases and J gave up 12 bases, with 18 bases separating them. The CDR3 is 14 amino acids. The CDR3 is CASSHADERADQYF. Written as DNA, the CDR3 is TGTGCCAGCAGCCACGCGGACGAGAGGGCTGATCAGTACTTC.

This clonotype was observed once. An end of the junction differs from the germline gene, which may be a read error. This chain uses TRBV20-1 with TRBJ2-4; the D gene could be TRBD1 or TRBD2 (6 bases each). The CDR3 consists of 13 residues. Looked up from germline, CDR1 is DFQATT and CDR2 is SNEGSKA (reference sequence). This chain's CDR3 is CSARWGAKNIQYF. As DNA, the CDR3 is TGCAGTGCTAGATGGGGGGCCAAAAACATTCAGTACTTT.

J is TRBJ2-7 and V is TRBV2; possible D gene TRBD1, 6 bases. This CDR3 is built from 13 residues. The V gene's germline CDR1 is SNHLY and CDR2 FYNNEI. Trimming left V 8 bases short and J 3 bases short, with 14 bases between. Here the CDR3 reads CASSGTCVYEQYF. The CDR3 DNA reads TGTGCCAGCTCCGGGACATGTGTCTACGAGCAGTACTTC.

This clonotype has ten or more counts. The genes are TRBV7-8 and TRBJ2-1, with 8 bases identical to TRBD2. The V gene's germline CDR1 is SGHVS and CDR2 FQNEAQ. The J segment lost 5 bases and the V segment lost 8 bases, leaving 5 bases of the junction unmatched. CDR3 size: 13 residues. CDR3 sequence (DNA): TGTGCCAGCGGTAGCGGGACCCACAATGAGCAGTTCTTC. It codes for CASGSGTHNEQFF. The full variable domain, with the rest looked up from reference TRBV7-8 and TRBJ2-1, is GAGVSQSPRYKVAKRGQDVALRCDPISGHVSLFWYQQALGQGPEFLTYFQNEAQLDKSGLPSDRFFAERPEGSVSTLKIQRTQQEDSAVYLCASGSGTHNEQFFGPGTRLTVL.

The chain couples TRBV11-2 to TRBJ1-2, with a possible D match to TRBD1 (5 bases). This CDR3 is built from 17 residues. Germline loops: CDR1 SGHAT, CDR2 FQNNGV. V shed 4 bases and J shed 5 bases, with 23 bases lying between them. CDR3 loop: CASSSLRGTWTAYGYTF. DNA of the CDR3: TGTGCCAGCAGCTCCCTTAGAGGGACCTGGACGGCGTATGGCTACACCTTC.

This clonotype showed up many times. The chain carries TRBV5-1 and TRBJ1-1; 9 bases map to TRBD1. V shed 3 bases and J 4 bases; nucleotides not matched to a gene: 7. The CDR3 is 15 amino acids. CDR1 and CDR2 from the germline V gene are SGHRS and YFSETQ. CDR3 sequence (DNA): TGCGCCAGCAGCTCACAGGGGGCGCGGAGCACTGAAGCTTTCTTT. Protein: CASSSQGARSTEAFF.

This clonotype was seen repeatedly, ten times or more. The rearrangement uses TRBV20-1 and TRBJ2-1; perhaps TRBD1 as D (5 bases). V was pared by 3 bases and J by 0 bases, with 12 bases between. The CDR3 contains 15 residues. Germline CDR1 and CDR2: DFQATT and SNEGSKA (reference sequence). The DNA for the CDR3 is TGCAGTGCTAGTGGGGCACGGAGCTCCTACAATGAGCAGTTCTTC. It yields the protein CSASGARSSYNEQFF.

This clonotype has ten or more counts. CDR3 bases: TGCAGCTCGGGGAGGGCGAGGGATAATGAGCAGTTCTTC. The encoded protein is CSSGRARDNEQFF. The V and J genes are TRBV29-1 and TRBJ2-1; 7 bases agree with TRBD2. V shed 8 bases, J shed 7 bases, and the junction held 11 bases outside the gene matches. Germline assignment: CDR1 SQVTM and CDR2 ANQGSEA. The CDR3 extends over 13 amino acids.

At least ten counts were recorded for this clonotype. The chain joins TRBV20-1 to TRBJ2-1; TRBD2 aligns across 9 bases. The CDR3 totals 14 residues. The V gene end was trimmed by 3 bases and the J gene end by 4 bases; junction bases not matched to a gene: 4. The germline V gene has CDR1 DFQATT and CDR2 SNEGSKA (reference sequence). The CDR3 sequence: CSASSSGVYNEQFF. As DNA, the CDR3 is TGCAGTGCTAGCTCTAGCGGGGTTTACAATGAGCAGTTCTTC.

This clonotype was counted at least ten times. This chain uses TRBV7-9 with TRBJ2-1, with TRBD2 matching over 13 bases. The CDR3 runs to 18 residues. V shed 4 bases and J 12 bases; nucleotides not matched to a gene: 18. Germline CDR1 and CDR2: SEHNR and FQNEAQ (reference sequence). Here the CDR3 reads CASSSRTSGSTTLGGQFF. CDR3 bases: TGTGCCAGCAGCTCCCGGACTAGCGGGAGTACAACGCTGGGTGGGCAGTTCTTC.

In its sample, this clonotype was seen many times. The chain employs TRBV7-2 and TRBJ2-5; TRBD2 matches at 15 bases. In germline, CDR1 is SGHTA, CDR2 FQGNSA. V lost 8 bases to trimming and J lost 4 bases; unmatched junction nucleotides: 14. This CDR3 comprises 18 residues. The CDR3 DNA follows: TGTGCCAGCCGGTCCGGGACTAGCGGGGGGCCGGGCCGAGAGACCCAGTACTTC. The encoded protein is CASRSGTSGGPGRETQYF.

The J gene is TRBJ1-1, the V gene TRBV27; D gene ambiguous. V gave up 6 bases and J gave up 1 base, with 6 bases separating them. Germline V gene sequence: CDR1 MNHEY, CDR2 SMNVEV (reference sequence). The CDR3 has 12 residues. CDR3 residues: CASSPSNTEAFF. CDR3 nucleotides: TGTGCCAGCAGCCCCTCGAACACTGAAGCTTTCTTT.

In DNA, the CDR3 is TGTGCCATCAGCGACAAAGGGGACAGGGGCTCTAGGGGCTACACCTTC. Residues: CAISDKGDRGSRGYTF. This chain links TRBV10-3 with TRBJ1-2, with 10 bases identical to TRBD1. CDR1 ENHRY and CDR2 SYGVKD come from the germline V gene. V shed 6 bases, J shed 8 bases, and the junction held 15 bases outside the gene matches. The CDR3 totals 16 residues.

In this sample, this clonotype turned up many times. This chain joins TRBV24-1 and TRBJ2-1, with TRBD2 identical over 7 bases. V dropped 0 bases and J dropped 6; count of bases not matched to a gene: 7. The CDR3 covers 16 residues. CDR1 is KGHDR and CDR2 is SFDVKD in the germline V gene. CDR3 sequence: CATSDLRASGPNEQFF. Here the CDR3 DNA reads TGTGCCACCAGTGATTTGCGGGCTAGCGGACCCAATGAGCAGTTCTTC.

This clonotype has at least ten counts. The chain recombines TRBV20-1 with TRBJ1-4, with TRBD1 as a possible D gene (5 bases). The ends were cut back, 6 bases at V and 7 bases at J, with 15 bases in the middle. Germline V gene sequence: CDR1 DFQATT, CDR2 SNEGSKA (reference sequence). The CDR3 has 13 residues. The CDR3 sequence: CSALGGIGEKLFF. DNA for the CDR3: TGCAGTGCCCTCGGGGGAATCGGTGAAAAACTGTTTTTT.

This clonotype occurred once. As DNA, the CDR3 is TGCAGTGCTCAGGAAGGGGGAAACACTGGCTACACCTTC. Its protein product is CSAQEGGNTGYTF. The gene calls are TRBV20-1 and TRBJ1-2, with a weak D call TRBD1 (6 bases). The CDR3 contains 13 residues. V lost 5 bases and J lost 7, with 17 bases in between. Germline-derived CDR1 and CDR2 are DFQATT and SNEGSKA (reference sequence).

Ten or more counts support this clonotype. The V call is TRBV30, the J call TRBJ2-4; TRBD2 matches at 7 bases. The CDR3 is 14 amino acids. CDR1 is GTSNPN and CDR2 is SVGIG in the germline V gene (reference sequence). Trimming cost V 4 bases and J 4 bases; bases outside gene matches: 7. CDR3 sequence (DNA): TGTGCCTGGACCCCAGCGGGGAGTAAAAACATTCAGTACTTC. Its protein is CAWTPAGSKNIQYF.

At least ten counts were recorded for this clonotype. This chain connects TRBV7-9 to TRBJ2-3; no clear D gene. Germline V gene sequence: CDR1 SEHNR, CDR2 FQNEAQ (reference sequence). The CDR3 sequence is 14 residues long. The V end lost 5 bases, the J end lost 1 base, and 10 bases lay between the germline ends. CDR3 bases: TGTGCCAGCAGCCCCCGGGTGGGCACAGATACGCAGTATTTT. Amino acids: CASSPRVGTDTQYF.

At least ten counts were recorded for this clonotype. This chain links TRBV7-3 with TRBJ2-1, with D perhaps matching TRBD1 (6 bases). This CDR3 is 14 amino acids long. Per germline, CDR1 SGHTA and CDR2 FQGTGA. Between the trimmed V and J ends, which lost 5 bases and 4 bases, there was a span of 12 bases. CDR3 in DNA: TGTGCCAGCAGCCAGGGGACCGGGTACAATGAGCAGTTCTTC. Translating it yields CASSQGTGYNEQFF. The full variable domain, with the rest looked up from reference TRBV7-3 and TRBJ2-1, is GAGVSQTPSNKVTEKGKYVELRCDPISGHTALYWYRQSLGQGPEFLIYFQGTGAADDSGLPNDRFFAVRPEGSVSTLKIQRTERGDSAVYLCASSQGTGYNEQFFGPGTRLTVL.

This clonotype appeared many times. The rearrangement links TRBV18 to TRBJ1-1, with D hard to call. Trimming stripped 6 bases from V and 11 bases from J, with 19 bases between. CDR3 size: 13 residues. The germline CDR1 and CDR2 sequences are KGHSH and LQKENI. As DNA, the CDR3 is TGTGCCAGCTCCCCCGGAACGGCCGTTGAGGCTTTCTTT. It codes for CASSPGTAVEAFF.

There are a few counts of this clonotype. V gene TRBV5-1 combines with J gene TRBJ1-1; 7 positions match TRBD1. CDR1 SGHRS and CDR2 YFSETQ come from the germline V gene. The CDR3 covers 14 residues. The V and J ends lost 4 bases and 6 bases, in that order; junction bases with no gene match: 9. The chain's CDR3 is CASSGNTGDAEAFF. CDR3 DNA sequence: TGCGCCAGCAGCGGGAACACAGGGGACGCTGAAGCTTTCTTT. Combining the CDR3 with reference TRBV5-1 and TRBJ1-1 gives the whole variable domain KAGVTQTPRYLIKTRGQQVTLSCSPISGHRSVSWYQQTPGQGLQFLFEYFSETQRNKGNFPGRFSGRQFSNSRSEMNVSTLELGDSALYLCASSGNTGDAEAFFGQGTRLTVV.

This clonotype came up many times. The rearrangement links TRBV7-2 to TRBJ2-1, with D perhaps matching TRBD1 or TRBD2 (5 bases each). From germline, CDR1 is SGHTA and CDR2 FQGNSA. The CDR3 consists of 16 residues. The V gene lost 2 bases and the J gene lost 4 bases, with 15 bases spanning the gap. This CDR3 is CASSLMWGSSYNEQFF. The CDR3 bases are TGTGCCAGCAGCTTAATGTGGGGGTCAAGTTACAATGAGCAGTTCTTC.

This clonotype was detected many times. The chain combines TRBV20-1 with TRBJ1-4; 7 bases fit TRBD1. The germline CDR1 and CDR2 sequences are DFQATT and SNEGSKA (reference sequence). This CDR3 has 13 amino acids. The ends lost 5 bases at V and 0 bases at J; junction bases unmatched: 0. CDR3 in amino acids: CSAGTATNEKLFF. In DNA form, the CDR3 reads TGCAGTGCTGGGACAGCAACTAATGAAAAACTGTTTTTT.